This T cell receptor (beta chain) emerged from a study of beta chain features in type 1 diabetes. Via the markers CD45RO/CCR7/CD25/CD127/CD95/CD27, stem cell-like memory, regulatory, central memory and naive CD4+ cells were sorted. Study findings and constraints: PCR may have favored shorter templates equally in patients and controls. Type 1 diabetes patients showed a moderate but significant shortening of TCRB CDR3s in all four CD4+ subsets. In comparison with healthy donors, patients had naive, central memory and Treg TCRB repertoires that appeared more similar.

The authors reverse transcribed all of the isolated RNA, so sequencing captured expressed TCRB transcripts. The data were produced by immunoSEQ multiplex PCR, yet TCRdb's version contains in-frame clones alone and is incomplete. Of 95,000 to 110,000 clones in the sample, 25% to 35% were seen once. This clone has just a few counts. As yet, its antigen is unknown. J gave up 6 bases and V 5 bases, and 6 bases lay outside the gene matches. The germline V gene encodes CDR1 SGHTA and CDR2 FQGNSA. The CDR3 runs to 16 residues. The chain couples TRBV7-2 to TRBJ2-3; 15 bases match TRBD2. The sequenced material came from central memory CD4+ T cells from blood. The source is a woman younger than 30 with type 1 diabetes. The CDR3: CASSTRTSGRADTQYF. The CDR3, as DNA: TGTGCCAGCAGCACAAGGACTAGCGGGAGGGCGGATACGCAGTATTTT.